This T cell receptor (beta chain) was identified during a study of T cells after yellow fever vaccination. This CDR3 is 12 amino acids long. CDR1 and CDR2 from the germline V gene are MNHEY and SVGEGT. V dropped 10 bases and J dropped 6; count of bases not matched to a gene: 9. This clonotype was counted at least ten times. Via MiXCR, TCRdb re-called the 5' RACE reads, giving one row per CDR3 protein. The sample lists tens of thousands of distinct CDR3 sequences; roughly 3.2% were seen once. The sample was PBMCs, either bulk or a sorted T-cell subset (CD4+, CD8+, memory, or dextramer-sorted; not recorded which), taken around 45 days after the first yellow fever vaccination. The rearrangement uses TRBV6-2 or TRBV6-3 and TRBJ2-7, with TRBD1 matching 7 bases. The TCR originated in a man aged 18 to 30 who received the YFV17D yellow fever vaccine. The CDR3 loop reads CATQEAGGEQYV. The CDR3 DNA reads TGTGCCACCCAGGAGGCAGGGGGCGAGCAGTACGTC.